Below, one T cell receptor (beta chain) is given with its context. Sequencing used immunoSEQ multiplex PCR; TCRdb keeps in-frame clones, though not all of them. The sample has 40,000 to 60,000 clones, 90% seen once. The V end was cut by 1 base, the J end by 3 bases, with 10 bases between. Germline loops: CDR1 MGHRA, CDR2 YSYEKL. This CDR3 has 15 amino acids. The sample comes from a study of blood T cell repertoires in COVID-19. At the level of the study: Some COVID-19 samples were acute and others convalescent; all came from the United States, Italy and Spain.

V gene TRBV4-1 combines with J gene TRBJ1-5; the D is unclear. The sequence derives from a human donor in a cohort sampled during active COVID-19. The specimen was peripheral blood. The CDR3 sequence: CASSQVWQNNQPQHF. The CDR3 DNA reads TGCGCCAGCAGCCAAGTTTGGCAGAACAATCAGCCCCAGCATTTT.